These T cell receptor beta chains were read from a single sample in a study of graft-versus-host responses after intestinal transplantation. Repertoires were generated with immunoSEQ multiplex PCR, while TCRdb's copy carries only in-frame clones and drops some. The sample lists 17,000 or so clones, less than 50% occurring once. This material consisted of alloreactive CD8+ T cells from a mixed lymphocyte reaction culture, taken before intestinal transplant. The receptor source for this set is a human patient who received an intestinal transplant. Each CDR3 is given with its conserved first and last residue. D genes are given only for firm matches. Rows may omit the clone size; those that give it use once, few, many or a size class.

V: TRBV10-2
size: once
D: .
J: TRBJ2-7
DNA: TGCGCCAGCAGCTTCGACAGAAGCTCCTACGAGCAGTACTTC
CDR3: CASSFDRSSYEQYF

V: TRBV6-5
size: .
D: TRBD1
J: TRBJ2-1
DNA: TGTGCCAGCAGTTACTCGACAGGGCCCTCGCATGAGCAGTTCTTC
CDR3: CASSYSTGPSHEQFF

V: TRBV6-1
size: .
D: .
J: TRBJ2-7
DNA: TGTGCCAGCAAAGTCTTCTACGAGCAGTACTTC
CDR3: CASKVFYEQYF

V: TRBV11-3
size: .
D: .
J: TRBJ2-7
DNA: TGTGCCAGCAGCTTATCCTCCGGGACATCCTACGAGCAGTACTTC
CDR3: CASSLSSGTSYEQYF

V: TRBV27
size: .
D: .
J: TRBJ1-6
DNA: TGTGCCAGCACGGTCAGGGTCTCCTATAATTCACCCCTCCACTTT
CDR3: CASTVRVSYNSPLHF

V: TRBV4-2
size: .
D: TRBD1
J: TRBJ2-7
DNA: TGTGCCAGCAGCCCGGGACAGGCCTACGAGCAGTACTTC
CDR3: CASSPGQAYEQYF

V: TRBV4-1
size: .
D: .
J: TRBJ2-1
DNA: TGCGCCAGCAGCCAAGAGGGATACAATGAGCAGTTCTTC
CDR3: CASSQEGYNEQFF

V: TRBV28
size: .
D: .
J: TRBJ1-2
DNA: TGTGCCAGCAGTTTATTCCTCAGGGGCAGACCTAACTATGGCTACACCTTC
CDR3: CASSLFLRGRPNYGYTF

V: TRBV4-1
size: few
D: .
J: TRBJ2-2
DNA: TGCGCCAGCAGCCAAGGTACGGGTTCGAACACCGGGGAGCTGTTTTTT
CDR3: CASSQGTGSNTGELFF

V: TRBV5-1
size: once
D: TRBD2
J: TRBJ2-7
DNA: TGCGCCAGCAGCTTCCGAGCGGGACCCTACGAGCAGTACTTC
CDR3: CASSFRAGPYEQYF

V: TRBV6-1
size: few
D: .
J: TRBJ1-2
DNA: TGTGCCAGCAGCCCTGACAGAAATGGCTACACCTTC
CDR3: CASSPDRNGYTF

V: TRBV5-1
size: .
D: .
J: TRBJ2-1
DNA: TGCGCCAGCAGCGTTCCCCTTCCTGGCCCCTCCTACAATGAGCAGTTCTTC
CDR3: CASSVPLPGPSYNEQFF

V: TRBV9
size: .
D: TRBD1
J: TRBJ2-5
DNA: TGTGCCAGCAGCGAGGGGACAGGGGGCTTCGAGACCCAGTACTTC
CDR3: CASSEGTGGFETQYF

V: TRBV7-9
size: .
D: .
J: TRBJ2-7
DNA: TGTGCCAGCAGCTTAACTGGAAACTCCTACGAGCAGTACTTC
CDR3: CASSLTGNSYEQYF

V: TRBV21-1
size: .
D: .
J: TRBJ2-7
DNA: TGTGCCAGCAGCAAAATGAGGGTGACGGATCACTACGAGCAGTACTTC
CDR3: CASSKMRVTDHYEQYF

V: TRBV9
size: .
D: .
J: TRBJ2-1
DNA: TGTGCCAGCAGCCCCGGGAGTTACAATGAGCAGTTCTTC
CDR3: CASSPGSYNEQFF

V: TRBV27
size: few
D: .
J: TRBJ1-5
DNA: TGTGCCAGCAGTTTGGGAAGTAATCAGCCCCAGCATTTT
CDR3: CASSLGSNQPQHF

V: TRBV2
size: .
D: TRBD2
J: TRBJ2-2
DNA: TGTGCCAGCAGTGATATACTAGTCGGGGGGACCGGGGAGCTGTTTTTT
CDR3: CASSDILVGGTGELFF

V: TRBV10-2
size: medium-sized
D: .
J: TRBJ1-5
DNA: TGCGCCAGCAGACCTGAGGGGATTCAGCCCCAGCATTTT
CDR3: CASRPEGIQPQHF

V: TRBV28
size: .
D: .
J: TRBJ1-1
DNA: TGTGCCAGCAGTTTACACGCCATGAACACTGAAGCTTTCTTT
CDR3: CASSLHAMNTEAFF

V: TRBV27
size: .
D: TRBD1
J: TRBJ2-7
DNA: TGTGCCAGCAGATATTATCCGGGACAGGGAAGCTCCTACGAGCAGTACTTC
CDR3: CASRYYPGQGSSYEQYF

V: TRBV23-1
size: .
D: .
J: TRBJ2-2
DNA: TGCGCCAGCACTCACGGGAAGAACACCGGGGAGCTGTTTTTT
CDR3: CASTHGKNTGELFF

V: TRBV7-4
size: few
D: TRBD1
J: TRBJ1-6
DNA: TGTGCCAGCAGCCTCCCTCGGACAGGGGGCTTGAGCTCCTATAATTCACCCCTCCACTTT
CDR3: CASSLPRTGGLSSYNSPLHF

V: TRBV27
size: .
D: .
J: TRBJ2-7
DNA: TGTGCCAGCAGTTTAGGTTCAACCCCCTCCTACGAGCAGTACTTC
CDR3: CASSLGSTPSYEQYF

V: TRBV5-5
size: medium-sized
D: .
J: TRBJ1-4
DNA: TGTGCCAGCAGCTTCACGGTCGGGGTGCCTAATGAAAAACTGTTTTTT
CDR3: CASSFTVGVPNEKLFF

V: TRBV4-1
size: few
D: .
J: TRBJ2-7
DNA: TGCGCCAGCAGCGCCCGCCAGGCCGGGAGCTCCTACGAGCAGTACTTC
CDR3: CASSARQAGSSYEQYF

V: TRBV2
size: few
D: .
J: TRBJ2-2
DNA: TGTGCCTCGCGCGTTCCAGGGGCCACCGGGGAGCTGTTTTTT
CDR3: CASRVPGATGELFF

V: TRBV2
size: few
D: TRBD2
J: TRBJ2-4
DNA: TGTGCCAGCAGTAACAACCGGGACAGGGGACCTAGCGGGAGGGCCACAGGCAAAAACATTCAGTACTTC
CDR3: CASSNNRDRGPSGRATGKNIQYF

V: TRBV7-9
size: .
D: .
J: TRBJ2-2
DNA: TGTGCCAGCAGCTTATTGGGCGGGATGGCCGGGGAGCTGTTTTTT
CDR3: CASSLLGGMAGELFF

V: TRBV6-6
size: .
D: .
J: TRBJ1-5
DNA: TGTGCCAGCAGTTACGGGTCGAGCAATCAGCCCCAGCATTTT
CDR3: CASSYGSSNQPQHF

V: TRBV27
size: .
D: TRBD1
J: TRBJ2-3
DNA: TGTGCCAGCAGACGGACAGGGTTAGATACGCAGTATTTT
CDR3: CASRRTGLDTQYF

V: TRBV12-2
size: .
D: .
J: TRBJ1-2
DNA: TGTGCAAGTCGCCGGGGGTGCTATGGCTACACCTTC
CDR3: CASRRGCYGYTF

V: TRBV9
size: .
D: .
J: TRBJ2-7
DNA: TGTGCCAGCAGCCTGGGAGGTCCCTCCTACGAGCAGTACTTC
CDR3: CASSLGGPSYEQYF

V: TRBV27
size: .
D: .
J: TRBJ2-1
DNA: TGTGCCAGCAGTTCTGACGATCTCTCCTACAATGAGCAGTTCTTC
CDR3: CASSSDDLSYNEQFF

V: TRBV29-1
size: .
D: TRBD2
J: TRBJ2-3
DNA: TGCAGCGTTGTAGGCGGGAGGGCCATTTGGGGCACAGATACGCAGTATTTT
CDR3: CSVVGGRAIWGTDTQYF

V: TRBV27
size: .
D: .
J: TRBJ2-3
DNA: TGTGCCAGCAGTAGGACCTGGGGAGATACGCAGTATTTT
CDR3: CASSRTWGDTQYF

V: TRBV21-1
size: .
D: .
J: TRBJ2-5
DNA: TGTGCCAGCAGCCCCCCGGACAGGGGTGGGGAGACCCAGTACTTC
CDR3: CASSPPDRGGETQYF

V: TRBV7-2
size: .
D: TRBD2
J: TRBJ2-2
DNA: TGTGCCAGCAGCTTATTAGCGGGAATCACGACCGGGGAGCTGTTTTTT
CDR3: CASSLLAGITTGELFF

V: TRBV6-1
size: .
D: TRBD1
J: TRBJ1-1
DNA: TGTGCCAGCAGTTTTGGGACAGGGAACACTGAAGCTTTCTTT
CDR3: CASSFGTGNTEAFF

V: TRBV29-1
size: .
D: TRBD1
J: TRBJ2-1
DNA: TGCAGCGTTGCAGGGGGCGGGCAGGGTTTTGAGCAGTTCTTC
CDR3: CSVAGGGQGFEQFF

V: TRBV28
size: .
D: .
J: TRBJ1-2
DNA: TGTGCCAGCAGCCCCACAGGGTCCGGCTATGGCTACACCTTC
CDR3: CASSPTGSGYGYTF

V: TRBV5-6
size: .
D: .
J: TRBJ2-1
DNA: TGTGCCAGCACCTTCCTGAGGAGCTCCTACAATGAGCAGTTCTTC
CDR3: CASTFLRSSYNEQFF

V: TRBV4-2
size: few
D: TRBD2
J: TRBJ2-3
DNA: TGTGCCAGCAGCCCACCGACTAGCGGGAACACAGATACGCAGTATTTT
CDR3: CASSPPTSGNTDTQYF

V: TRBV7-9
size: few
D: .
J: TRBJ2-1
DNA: TGTGCCAGCAGGGCGGTACATCCTCAGCGGAGCTCCTACAATGAGCAGTTCTTC
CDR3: CASRAVHPQRSSYNEQFF

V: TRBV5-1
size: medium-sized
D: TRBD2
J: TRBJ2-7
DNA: TGCGCCAGCAGCTTGGGGGGCGGGAGGGCCCACTCCTACGAGCAGTACTTC
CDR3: CASSLGGGRAHSYEQYF